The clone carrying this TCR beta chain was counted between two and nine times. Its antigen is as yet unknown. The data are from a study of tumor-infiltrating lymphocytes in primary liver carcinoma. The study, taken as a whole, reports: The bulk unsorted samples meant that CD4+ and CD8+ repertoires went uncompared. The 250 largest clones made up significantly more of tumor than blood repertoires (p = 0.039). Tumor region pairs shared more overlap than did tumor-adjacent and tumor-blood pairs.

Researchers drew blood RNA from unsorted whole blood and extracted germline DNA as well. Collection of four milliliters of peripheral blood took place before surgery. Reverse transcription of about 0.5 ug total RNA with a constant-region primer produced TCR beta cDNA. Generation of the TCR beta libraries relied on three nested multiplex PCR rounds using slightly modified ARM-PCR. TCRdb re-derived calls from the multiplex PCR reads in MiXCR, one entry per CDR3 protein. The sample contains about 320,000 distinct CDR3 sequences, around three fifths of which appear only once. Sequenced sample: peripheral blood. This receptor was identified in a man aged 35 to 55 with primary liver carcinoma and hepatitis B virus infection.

For the CDR3, the DNA is TGTGCCAGCAGGCCCTCAGGGGGCGGGAACATTCAGTACTTC. Translation: CASRPSGGGNIQYF. V and J are TRBV12-3 or TRBV12-4 and TRBJ2-4; TRBD1 agrees at 8 bases. J lost 7 bases, V lost 6 bases, and 8 bases had no gene match. The CDR3 runs 14 residues.